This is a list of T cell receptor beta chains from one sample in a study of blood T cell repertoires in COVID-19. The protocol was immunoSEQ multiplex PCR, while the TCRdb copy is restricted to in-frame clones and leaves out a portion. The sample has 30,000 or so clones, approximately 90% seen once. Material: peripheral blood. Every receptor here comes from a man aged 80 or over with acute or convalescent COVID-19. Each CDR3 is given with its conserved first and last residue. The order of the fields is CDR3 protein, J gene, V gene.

CDR3 protein: CASSMRDREAFF; J gene: TRBJ1-1; V gene: TRBV19
CDR3 protein: CASSRPPQGETQYF; J gene: TRBJ2-5; V gene: TRBV5-5
CDR3 protein: CASSQEAGYPYSPLHF; J gene: TRBJ1-6; V gene: TRBV4-1
CDR3 protein: CASSLEGTGFSEQYF; J gene: TRBJ2-7; V gene: TRBV6-5
CDR3 protein: CASSLSAGIGQPQHF; J gene: TRBJ1-5; V gene: TRBV5-5
CDR3 protein: CASSQANIAEKLFF; J gene: TRBJ1-4; V gene: TRBV3-1/TRBV3-2
CDR3 protein: CASSPWKGGTNTEAFF; J gene: TRBJ1-1; V gene: TRBV5-4
CDR3 protein: CASRPGQGGDTQYF; J gene: TRBJ2-3; V gene: TRBV10-1
CDR3 protein: CASKLRVGMNTEAFF; J gene: TRBJ1-1; V gene: TRBV27
CDR3 protein: CASKAGVNAEQFF; J gene: TRBJ2-1; V gene: TRBV6-5
CDR3 protein: CASSPSGLSSYEQYF; J gene: TRBJ2-7; V gene: TRBV7-2
CDR3 protein: CASSSLFDTEAFF; J gene: TRBJ1-1; V gene: TRBV11-3
CDR3 protein: CASSLDRVETQYF; J gene: TRBJ2-5; V gene: TRBV5-4
CDR3 protein: CASTPSPGRSYEQYF; J gene: TRBJ2-7; V gene: TRBV28
CDR3 protein: CASSLNRGGPLHF; J gene: TRBJ1-6; V gene: TRBV12-3/TRBV12-4
CDR3 protein: CATSKTNQPQHF; J gene: TRBJ1-5; V gene: TRBV15
CDR3 protein: CAWSVRGYTEAFF; J gene: TRBJ1-1; V gene: TRBV30
CDR3 protein: CATTVAGANVLTF; J gene: TRBJ2-6; V gene: TRBV6-5
CDR3 protein: CASSPRRTGENEKLFF; J gene: TRBJ1-4; V gene: TRBV18
CDR3 protein: CASSLARYTEAFF; J gene: TRBJ1-1; V gene: TRBV28
CDR3 protein: CASSLMADRAQPQHF; J gene: TRBJ1-5; V gene: TRBV5-5
CDR3 protein: CASSLAGQADEQFF; J gene: TRBJ2-1; V gene: TRBV5-1
CDR3 protein: CASSEGGTQYF; J gene: TRBJ2-5; V gene: TRBV19
CDR3 protein: CASSRQGATSTDTQYF; J gene: TRBJ2-3; V gene: TRBV7-9
CDR3 protein: CASIPFRGLTGELFF; J gene: TRBJ2-2; V gene: TRBV7-9
CDR3 protein: CASSQDPSRPSGGASDTQYF; J gene: TRBJ2-3; V gene: TRBV4-1
CDR3 protein: CASSLRRGGNHGYTF; J gene: TRBJ1-2; V gene: TRBV2
CDR3 protein: CAIGRGQNTGELFF; J gene: TRBJ2-2; V gene: TRBV10-3
CDR3 protein: CASSLVQGRLAGYTGELFF; J gene: TRBJ2-2; V gene: TRBV11-3
CDR3 protein: CASSKKLSDREIHYYYYEQYF; J gene: TRBJ2-7; V gene: TRBV28
CDR3 protein: CASSVQGLEQFF; J gene: TRBJ2-1; V gene: TRBV19
CDR3 protein: CSAPGQGNTEAFF; J gene: TRBJ1-1; V gene: TRBV29-1
CDR3 protein: CASSLLGGGGYTF; J gene: TRBJ1-2; V gene: TRBV12-3/TRBV12-4
CDR3 protein: CATSDTYEQYF; J gene: TRBJ2-7; V gene: TRBV24-1
CDR3 protein: CASSDSYRRAYGYTF; J gene: TRBJ1-2; V gene: TRBV6-4
CDR3 protein: CASTTGETQYF; J gene: TRBJ2-5; V gene: TRBV28
CDR3 protein: CASSALAGGGLTEQFF; J gene: TRBJ2-1; V gene: TRBV6-4
CDR3 protein: CASRTRDRGRSNQPQHF; J gene: TRBJ1-5; V gene: TRBV2
CDR3 protein: CASSTGDQPQHF; J gene: TRBJ1-5; V gene: TRBV10-2
CDR3 protein: CASRHTSGGAYNEQFF; J gene: TRBJ2-1; V gene: TRBV2
CDR3 protein: CASSARESTDTQYF; J gene: TRBJ2-3; V gene: TRBV6-4
CDR3 protein: CASSPSGQPYEAFF; J gene: TRBJ1-1; V gene: TRBV5-1
CDR3 protein: CSVKRDEGTYEQYF; J gene: TRBJ2-7; V gene: TRBV29-1
CDR3 protein: CASSGTGTNQPQHF; J gene: TRBJ1-5; V gene: TRBV7-9
CDR3 protein: CAISFQGNNNSPLHF; J gene: TRBJ1-6; V gene: TRBV10-3
CDR3 protein: CSVSWTSQETQYF; J gene: TRBJ2-5; V gene: TRBV29-1
CDR3 protein: CASSPAPGYGYTF; J gene: TRBJ1-2; V gene: TRBV10-1
CDR3 protein: CASSLGGSNYGYTF; J gene: TRBJ1-2; V gene: TRBV11-2
CDR3 protein: CASSTPIGQLSNQPQHF; J gene: TRBJ1-5; V gene: TRBV18
CDR3 protein: CASSRQPDRAEGDTQYF; J gene: TRBJ2-3; V gene: TRBV4-2
CDR3 protein: CASSESQRGGRIEQFF; J gene: TRBJ2-1; V gene: TRBV10-2
CDR3 protein: CASSSRSTGTSKDTQYF; J gene: TRBJ2-3; V gene: TRBV27
CDR3 protein: CASSLLYEQFF; J gene: TRBJ2-1; V gene: TRBV28
CDR3 protein: CASRILQGNTIYF; J gene: TRBJ1-3; V gene: TRBV2
CDR3 protein: CASSRRRTGVTTDTQYF; J gene: TRBJ2-3; V gene: TRBV6-6
CDR3 protein: CASSPGQAGGPQHF; J gene: TRBJ1-5; V gene: TRBV19
CDR3 protein: CASMTQVTTQFF; J gene: TRBJ2-1; V gene: TRBV28
CDR3 protein: CASSPRPNTEAFF; J gene: TRBJ1-1; V gene: TRBV11-3
CDR3 protein: CAISDRRPEQFF; J gene: TRBJ2-1; V gene: TRBV10-3
CDR3 protein: CASRQGTHEQYF; J gene: TRBJ2-7; V gene: TRBV6-5